Below, 9 T cell receptor beta chains from the same sample are listed, as sequenced in a study of blood T cell repertoires in COVID-19. Produced via immunoSEQ multiplex PCR; TCRdb's table is partial and in-frame only. The sample consists of 60,000 or so clones, approximately 90% of them appearing once. Sequenced input: peripheral blood. These receptors were collected from a woman aged 60-75 years with active COVID-19.

CDR3 sequence: CASSDIQGIVEKLFF. As DNA, the CDR3 is TGTGCCAGCAGCGACATACAGGGGATAGTGGAAAAACTGTTTTTT. The chain links TRBV6-4 to TRBJ1-4; 7 bases are a match to TRBD1. The CDR3 runs to 15 residues. The germline CDR1 and CDR2 sequences are MRHNA and SNTAGT. Germline trimming cut 6 bases from V and 8 bases from J; bases unmatched to any gene: 12.

CDR3 bases: TGCGCCAGCAGCTTGGAACTAGCGGGGGGGCCTGAGCAGTTCTTC. Protein product: CASSLELAGGPEQFF. The rearrangement links TRBV5-1 to TRBJ2-1, with 13 bases identical to TRBD2. From germline, CDR1 is SGHRS and CDR2 YFSETQ. The CDR3 loop spans 15 amino acids. Germline trimming cut 0 bases from V and 9 bases from J; bases unmatched to any gene: 3. Based on the CDR3 plus reference TRBV5-1 and TRBJ2-1, the full variable domain is KAGVTQTPRYLIKTRGQQVTLSCSPISGHRSVSWYQQTPGQGLQFLFEYFSETQRNKGNFPGRFSGRQFSNSRSEMNVSTLELGDSALYLCASSLELAGGPEQFFGPGTRLTVL.

This chain uses TRBV7-2 with TRBJ1-5; D unclear. The length of the CDR3 is 15 residues. Trimming stripped 4 bases from V and 2 bases from J, with 12 bases between. Looked up from germline, CDR1 is SGHTA and CDR2 is FQGNSA. CDR3 residues: CASSSDGKGNQPQHF. The CDR3 DNA reads as TGTGCCAGCAGCTCAGACGGGAAGGGCAATCAGCCCCAGCATTTT. Drawing the rest from reference TRBV7-2 and TRBJ1-5, the complete variable domain is GAGVSQSPSNKVTEKGKDVELRCDPISGHTALYWYRQSLGQGLEFLIYFQGNSAPDKSGLPSDRFSAERTGGSVSTLTIQRTQQEDSAVYLCASSSDGKGNQPQHFGDGTRLSIL.

This clone occurred once. The CDR3 is CASSPVGARRSGNTIYF. For the CDR3, the DNA is TGTGCCAGCAGCCCCGTGGGGGCAAGGCGCTCTGGAAACACCATATATTTT. The chain recombines TRBV5-6 with TRBJ1-3; D is possibly TRBD1 (6 bases). Germline-derived CDR1 and CDR2 are SGHDT and YYEEEE. V was pared by 4 bases and J by 0 bases, with 17 bases between. The CDR3 spans 17 residues.

The chain employs TRBV4-1 and TRBJ2-2, with 10 positions matching TRBD2. CDR1 is MGHRA and CDR2 is YSYEKL in the germline V gene. V shed 5 bases and J 0 bases; nucleotides not matched to a gene: 0. The CDR3 is 15 residues long. CDR3: CASSGLAANTGELFF. The CDR3 nucleotides are TGCGCCAGCAGCGGACTAGCGGCGAACACCGGGGAGCTGTTTTTT.

The CDR3 nucleotides read TGTGCCAGCAGTGAAAAGGCGCGGGGCTTCTCCTACAATGAGCAGTTCTTC. Translating gives CASSEKARGFSYNEQFF. This chain joins TRBV6-1 and TRBJ2-1, with D possibly being TRBD2 (6 bases). This CDR3 region has 17 residues. Germline values: CDR1 MNHNS, CDR2 SASEGT. Trimming took off 2 bases at V and 0 bases at J, with 14 bases between the two ends.

The V gene is TRBV2, the J gene TRBJ1-6, with no clear D. The V end was cut by 7 bases, the J end by 1 base, with 8 bases between. CDR3 size: 14 residues. Germline V gene lookup returns CDR1 SNHLY and CDR2 FYNNEI. Written as DNA, the CDR3 is TGTGCCAGCATCAGTAATTCCTATAATTCACCCCTCCACTTT. Its translation is CASISNSYNSPLHF.

The rearrangement links TRBV9 to TRBJ1-4, with TRBD1 matching 7 bases. After removal of 3 bases from V and 2 bases from J, the junction contained 7 bases not matched to a gene. Germline loops: CDR1 SGDLS, CDR2 YYNGEE. The CDR3 has 16 residues. The CDR3 protein is CASSDPPGGTNEKLFF. The CDR3 nucleotides read TGTGCCAGCAGCGACCCTCCAGGGGGGACTAATGAAAAACTGTTTTTT.

This chain uses TRBV3-1 (or the pseudogene TRBV3-2) with TRBJ2-7; TRBD1 matches 8 bases. J lost 5 bases, V lost 0 bases, and 6 bases had no gene match. Germline V lookup: CDR1 LGHDT, CDR2 YNNKEL (reference sequence). This CDR3 is 15 amino acids long. CDR3 sequence reads: CASSQDGQGFDEQYF. CDR3 bases: TGTGCCAGCAGCCAAGACGGACAGGGATTCGACGAGCAGTACTTC.